The sequence of this TCR beta chain was determined in a study of T cells in women clearing cervical HPV infection. The study's findings and limits: TRBV6-7 relative abundance averaged roughly 0.1% in cases and 0.15% to 0.2% in controls.

Data came from immunoSEQ multiplex PCR; TCRdb stores just in-frame clones and leaves some out. This specimen shows 20,000 to 25,000 clones; the ten leading clones hold about 8.8%. There are 15 residues in the CDR3. V gave up 0 bases and J gave up 5 bases; unmatched junction bases: 6. CDR1 is DFQATT and CDR2 is SNEGSKA in the germline V gene (reference sequence). For this clone: Antigen unknown. The sequenced fragment ends 3 residues before the CDR3 boundary, so the rest is inferred from the germline J gene.

This TCR was recovered from a woman aged 18 to 75 with a cervical HPV16 infection that either progressed to CIN3+ or cleared (not recorded which). The sequenced sample consisted of blood buffy coat. The chain carries TRBV20-1 and TRBJ2-3, with 9 bases fitting TRBD2. The chain's CDR3 is CSARDGGGAGDTQYF. Incomplete CDR3 DNA: TGCAGTGCTAGAGACGGCGGGGGGGCCGGAGATACG.